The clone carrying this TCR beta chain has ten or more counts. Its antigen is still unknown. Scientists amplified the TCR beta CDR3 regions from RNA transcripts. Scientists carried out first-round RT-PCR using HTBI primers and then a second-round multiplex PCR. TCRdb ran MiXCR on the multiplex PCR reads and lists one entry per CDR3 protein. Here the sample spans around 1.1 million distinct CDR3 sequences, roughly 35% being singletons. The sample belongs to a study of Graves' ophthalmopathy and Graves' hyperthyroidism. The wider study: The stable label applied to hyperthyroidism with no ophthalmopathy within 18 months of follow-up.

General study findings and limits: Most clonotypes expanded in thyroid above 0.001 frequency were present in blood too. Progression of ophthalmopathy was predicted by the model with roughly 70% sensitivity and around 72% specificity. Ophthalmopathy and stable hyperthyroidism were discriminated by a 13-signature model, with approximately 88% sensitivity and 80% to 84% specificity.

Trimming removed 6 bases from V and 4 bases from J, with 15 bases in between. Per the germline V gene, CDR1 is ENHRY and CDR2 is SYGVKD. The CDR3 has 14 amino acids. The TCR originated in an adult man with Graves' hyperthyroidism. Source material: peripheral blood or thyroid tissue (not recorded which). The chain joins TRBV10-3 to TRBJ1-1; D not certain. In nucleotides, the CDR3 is TGTGCCATCAGCCCCAAGCCAGAGGGCACTGAAGCTTTCTTT. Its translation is CAISPKPEGTEAFF.